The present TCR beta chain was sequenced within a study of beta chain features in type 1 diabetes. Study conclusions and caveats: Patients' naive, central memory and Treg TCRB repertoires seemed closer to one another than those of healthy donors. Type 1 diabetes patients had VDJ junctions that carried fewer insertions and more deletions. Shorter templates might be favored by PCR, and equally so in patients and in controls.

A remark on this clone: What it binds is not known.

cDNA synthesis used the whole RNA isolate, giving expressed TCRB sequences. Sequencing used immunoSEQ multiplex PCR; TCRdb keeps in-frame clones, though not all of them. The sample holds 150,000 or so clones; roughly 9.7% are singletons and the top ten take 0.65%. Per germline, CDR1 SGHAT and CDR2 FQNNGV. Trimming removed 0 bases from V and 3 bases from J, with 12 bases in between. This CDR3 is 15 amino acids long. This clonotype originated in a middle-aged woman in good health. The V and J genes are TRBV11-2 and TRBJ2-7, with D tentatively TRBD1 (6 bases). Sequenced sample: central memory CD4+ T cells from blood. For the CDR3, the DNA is TGTGCCAGCAGCTTAGATCAGGGGAGCTTCTACGAGCAGTACTTC. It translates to CASSLDQGSFYEQYF.